The T cell receptor (beta chain) under discussion was sequenced for a study of metastatic and nonmetastatic thyroid tumors (dated by TCRdb to the early 2020s). A note on the overall study: The researchers compared repertoires between peripheral blood samples and tumor or nodule tissue samples from patients with malignant or benign thyroid disease.

No patient had received any treatment before thyroid surgery. Using T-cell receptor beta sequencing, the study looked back at clinical samples from patients collected from about 2011 to 2019. At least ten counts were recorded for this clone. The clone's antigen remains unknown. The record has no base qualities; no much larger clone is one base away. This same CDR3 is encoded by further DNA sequences in the sample. Trimming costs V 0 bases and J 0 bases, and their ends lie 9 bases apart. The CDR3, cysteine through phenylalanine, is 15 amino acids long. Only the CDR3 part of the read is kept: 45 bases, read in frame from the first base. CDR1 and CDR2, looked up from the germline V gene, are SGHRS and YFSETQ. Paper-wide results and their limitations: TCR beta diversity was reported as significantly higher in malignant tumors than in benign nodules, in both blood and tumor samples.

Library creation used PCR. Sequencing was carried out with an Illumina HiSeq 4000. The TCR beta-chain CDR3 region of each patient was profiled by high-throughput sequencing. As for the original processing: A classifier to discriminate distant-metastatic papillary thyroid cancer patients was built from CDR3 differences across clinicopathological groups. Repertoire diversity was assessed with the Shannon index, and tumor-blood repertoire similarity with the Morisita-Horn index. The raw public data were reprocessed by TCRdb itself: fastp quality trimming at Q25, MiXCR clonotype calling, in-frame beta chains only. It is TCRdb's table, rather than the study itself, that gives the V and J calls and clone size. The sample contains 35,000 to 55,000 clones, approximately 24% of them found a single time. Jointly, the top ten make up more than 3% of the sample.

The rearranged segments are TRBV5-1 and TRBJ1-1; there is no confident call for the D gene. The sequencing sample was made of blood. The receptor was isolated from a male donor with papillary thyroid cancer or a benign thyroid nodule (not recorded which). Some clones in this sample may be carry-over from other donors' samples. The nucleotide sequence reads TGCGCCAGCAGCTTGGGGGGAACTATGAACACTGAAGCTTTCTTT. Its protein is CASSLGGTMNTEAFF.